This entry is about one T cell receptor (beta chain). The data originate from a study of technical replicates of blood from four donors. Profiling relied on immunoSEQ multiplex PCR, and the TCRdb table lists in-frame clones only, not all of them. The data show approximately 94,000 clones, around 96% seen once. V shed 0 bases and J shed 7 bases, with 8 bases lying between them. CDR3 length equals 13 residues. Germline V gives CDR1 SGDLS, CDR2 YYNGEE. Sequencing was done on a sample of T cells isolated from PBMCs. The clonotype comes from a human donor in good health. This chain joins TRBV9 and TRBJ2-4; D is uncertain. CDR3 bases: TGTGCCAGCAGCGTAGAACCAGGTAACATTCAGTACTTC. This translates into CASSVEPGNIQYF. The variable domain in full, completed from reference TRBV9 and TRBJ2-4, reads DSGVTQTPKHLITATGQRVTLRCSPRSGDLSVYWYQQSLDQGLQFLIQYYNGEERAKGNILERFSAQQFPDLHSELNLSSLELGDSALYFCASSVEPGNIQYFGAGTRLSVL.